This T cell receptor (beta chain) appears in the sequencing data of a study of cytomegalovirus exposure and HLA in healthy donors. CDR3 length: 16 residues. V gave up 5 bases and J gave up 2 bases; unmatched junction bases: 12. Germline V CDR1 and CDR2: SEHNR, FQNEAQ (reference sequence). Researchers ran the PCR with 60 Vbeta and 13 Jbeta primers. TCRdb keeps only in-frame clones here, not all; method: immunoSEQ multiplex PCR. The table has around 110,000 clones, around 76% seen once. This receptor was identified in a man aged 18 to 30 in good health and CMV-seronegative. Sequenced input: PBMCs. J is TRBJ2-7 and V is TRBV7-9; 7 bases are a match to TRBD2. The CDR3 DNA sequence: TGTGCCAGCAGCCCTGGGGAGGGAGGGCGGACCTACGAGCAGTACTTC. Amino acids: CASSPGEGGRTYEQYF.